These 26 T cell receptor beta chains were all obtained from the same sample, sequenced in a study of T-cell memory formation after mild COVID-19. MiXCR was run by TCRdb on the 5' RACE reads, yielding one entry per CDR3 protein. The table shows about 350,000 distinct CDR3 sequences, with 20% to 25% occurring only once. Material for sequencing was PBMCs or a T cell subset sorted from them (not recorded which). The receptors were gathered from a young man who had mild COVID-19 (a few samples of this study predate the infection). Cell type and time point are not known.

Concerning this clonotype: The CDR3 does not end in the conserved phenylalanine or tryptophan, so this is likely a read error. CDR3 bases: TGTGCCACCTGGACGGGGGCTTATGGCTACACCTTA. It translates to CATWTGAYGYTL. The chain uses TRBV10-3 and TRBJ1-2, with D tentatively TRBD1 (6 bases). Germline CDR1 is ENHRY and CDR2 is SYGVKD. V was trimmed by 10 bases and J by 5 bases, leaving 14 bases between them. CDR3 length: 12 amino acids.

The rearrangement joins TRBV4-1 to TRBJ1-2; D unresolved. The germline V gene encodes CDR1 MGHRA and CDR2 YSYEKL. The V gene lost 1 base and the J gene lost 4 bases, with 10 bases spanning the gap. The CDR3 contains 14 residues. This CDR3 reads CASSQAEVIYGYTF. The CDR3 DNA reads as TGCGCCAGCAGCCAAGCGGAAGTGATCTATGGCTACACCTTC.

The chain links TRBV7-2 to TRBJ2-3; 7 bases are shared with TRBD1. CDR3 length: 14 residues. Unmatched junction bases numbered 4, after V lost 5 bases and J lost 2 bases. Germline V gene lookup returns CDR1 SGHTA and CDR2 FQGNSA. The CDR3 reads CASSPGQITDTQYF. The DNA for the CDR3 is TGTGCCAGCAGCCCGGGACAGATCACAGATACGCAGTATTTT. Full variable domain (remainder filled in from reference TRBV7-2 and TRBJ2-3): GAGVSQSPSNKVTEKGKDVELRCDPISGHTALYWYRQSLGQGLEFLIYFQGNSAPDKSGLPSDRFSAERTGGSVSTLTIQRTQQEDSAVYLCASSPGQITDTQYFGPGTRLTVL.

This clonotype was seen a handful of times. The genes are TRBV7-9 and TRBJ2-7; perhaps TRBD2 as D (6 bases). V was pared by 11 bases and J by 1 base, with 21 bases between. The germline V gene encodes CDR1 SEHNR and CDR2 FQNEAQ (reference sequence). The CDR3 spans 15 residues. CDR3: CASEGAGFRSYEQYF. Written as DNA, the CDR3 is TGTGCCTCCGAGGGTGCGGGGTTCAGGTCCTACGAGCAGTACTTC.

The sample holds a few counts of this clonotype. The chain has TRBV6-2 or TRBV6-3 and TRBJ2-1, with 9 bases matching TRBD2. Unmatched junction bases numbered 17, after V lost 5 bases and J lost 6 bases. This CDR3 spans 18 amino acids. Germline V gene lookup returns CDR1 MNHEY and CDR2 SVGEGT. This CDR3 reads CASSPQTSSGAKGNEQFF. CDR3 nucleotides: TGTGCCAGCAGTCCACAAACTTCTAGCGGGGCGAAGGGCAATGAGCAGTTCTTC.

This clonotype has a count of ten or more. One junction end does not reproduce the germline sequence, and a read error may be involved. The rearrangement joins TRBV5-4 to TRBJ2-5; 9 bases are shared with TRBD1. Germline CDR1 and CDR2: SGHNT and YYREEE (reference sequence). CDR3 length equals 14 residues. The chain's CDR3 is CASSLQGAAETQYF. As DNA, the CDR3 is TGTGCCAGTAGCTTACAGGGGGCCGCGGAGACCCAGTACTTC.

The chain is built from TRBV20-1 and TRBJ2-1; maybe TRBD1 (5 bases). The V and J ends lost 0 bases and 11 bases respectively, with 11 bases between them. This CDR3 comprises 12 residues. In germline, CDR1 is DFQATT, CDR2 SNEGSKA (reference sequence). CDR3 in DNA: TGCAGTGCTAGAGATCCAGGGATACAGCAGTTCTTC. It is translated as CSARDPGIQQFF.

In its sample, this clonotype was seen a few times. The rearrangement uses TRBV6-5 and TRBJ2-3; TRBD1 is a possible D gene (5 bases). Germline loops: CDR1 MNHEY, CDR2 SVGAGI. This CDR3 contains 11 residues. V lost 10 bases to trimming and J lost 5 bases, with 10 bases between them. The CDR3 bases are TGTGCCACCCGCAGGGTAGATACGCAGTATTTT. This translates into CATRRVDTQYF.

The sample holds a few counts of this clonotype. The chain carries TRBV12-3 or TRBV12-4 and TRBJ2-1, with D possibly being TRBD1 or TRBD2 (6 bases each). The CDR3 contains 15 residues. With 7 bases removed from V and 6 bases from J, the gap between germline ends came to 19 bases. The CDR3 DNA sequence: TGTGCCAGCACTTGGAGGGGGGCTAGAGGCAATGAGCAGTTCTTC. Amino acids: CASTWRGARGNEQFF.

The sample holds a few counts of this clonotype. CDR3 bases: TGCAGCGTTCGGGAACAGGGTAAGGAGCCCCAGCATTTT. It specifies CSVREQGKEPQHF. The chain couples TRBV29-1 to TRBJ1-5; D perhaps matches TRBD1 (6 bases). Germline V CDR1 and CDR2: SQVTM, ANQGSEA. Trimming stripped 5 bases from V and 8 bases from J, with 16 bases between. This CDR3 is built from 13 residues.

This rearrangement joins TRBV18 to TRBJ2-2, with D perhaps TRBD1 (6 bases). CDR3 length: 18 amino acids. CDR1 is KGHSH and CDR2 is LQKENI in the germline V gene. V was trimmed by 2 bases and J by 3 bases, leaving 19 bases between them. CDR3 coding DNA: TGTGCCAGCTCACCATATGACACCGGACAGTACGACACCGGGGAGCTGTTTTTT. Amino acid sequence: CASSPYDTGQYDTGELFF.

The DNA of the CDR3 is TGTGCCAGCAGTGGGGGGGGGACAGGCGTCGGCTACACCTTC. Translating gives CASSGGGTGVGYTF. This chain links TRBV28 with TRBJ1-2, with 8 bases that match TRBD1. The CDR3 length is 14 residues. Trimming cost V 5 bases and J 8 bases; bases outside gene matches: 10. The germline gives CDR1 MDHEN, CDR2 SYDVKM.

This clonotype has only a few counts. V gene TRBV5-6 combines with J gene TRBJ2-7, with 10 bases identical to TRBD1. The CDR3 sequence is 15 residues long. Trimming at V came to 1 base and at J to 1 base, leaving 2 bases not matched to a gene. The V gene's germline CDR1 is SGHDT and CDR2 YYEEEE. The CDR3 DNA sequence: TGTGCCAGCAGCTTGCGGGACAGGGGTTCCTACGAGCAGTACGTC. It specifies CASSLRDRGSYEQYV.

The chain couples TRBV7-2 to TRBJ2-2; TRBD1 aligns across 10 bases. The CDR3 spans 16 residues. The V and J ends lost 1 base and 6 bases, in that order; junction bases with no gene match: 5. CDR1 and CDR2 (germline): SGHTA, FQGNSA. This CDR3 reads CASSLVGTGAPGELFF. CDR3 nucleotide sequence: TGTGCCAGCAGCTTAGTGGGGACAGGGGCCCCCGGGGAGCTGTTTTTT.

The rearrangement links TRBV7-3 to TRBJ2-7; D may be TRBD2 (7 bases). Germline CDR1 is SGHTA and CDR2 is FQGTGA. V was cut by 5 bases and J by 6 bases, with 20 bases left in between. The CDR3 runs to 15 residues. The CDR3 sequence is CASSLRGGAGSEQYF. The CDR3 DNA reads as TGTGCCAGCAGCCTCCGAGGGGGGGCAGGAAGCGAGCAGTACTTC.

The chain employs TRBV6-2 or TRBV6-3 and TRBJ2-2, with D hard to call. Germline assignment: CDR1 MNHEY and CDR2 SVGEGT. The CDR3 is 12 amino acids. V was pared by 0 bases and J by 6 bases, with 2 bases between. The DNA of the CDR3 is TGTGCCAGCAGTTACTCGCCCGGGGAGCTGTTTTTT. Translating gives CASSYSPGELFF.

The CDR3 spells CSVEDSGYNQPQHF. CDR3 DNA: TGCAGCGTTGAAGATTCGGGGTACAATCAGCCCCAGCATTTT. This chain links TRBV29-1 with TRBJ1-5; D gene uncertain. The CDR3 is made up of 14 amino acids. Trimming shortened V by 0 bases and J by 3 bases, and 9 bases separated the two germline ends. Germline V gives CDR1 SQVTM, CDR2 ANQGSEA.

The sample holds many counts of this clonotype. The chain employs TRBV20-1 and TRBJ1-4; D remains ambiguous. The V and J ends lost 4 bases and 0 bases respectively, with 12 bases between them. Germline values: CDR1 DFQATT, CDR2 SNEGSKA (reference sequence). The CDR3 runs to 15 residues. CDR3 DNA: TGCAGTGCTACAGATCCGGGATCAACTAATGAAAAACTGTTTTTT. Its protein product is CSATDPGSTNEKLFF.

This clonotype was seen repeatedly, ten times or more. This chain joins TRBV6-2 or TRBV6-3 and TRBJ2-5; D not certain. Germline CDR1 is MNHEY and CDR2 is SVGEGT. This CDR3 spans 12 amino acids. V dropped 8 bases and J dropped 5 bases, with 12 bases sitting between them. The CDR3 DNA reads as TGTGCCAGCGCCGCATCGGAGGAGACCCAGTACTTC. The encoded protein is CASAASEETQYF.

This rearrangement joins TRBV11-2 to TRBJ1-1; D gene ambiguous. CDR3 length equals 14 residues. V lost 8 bases and J 3 bases, leaving 16 bases between the germline ends. Germline V lookup: CDR1 SGHAT, CDR2 FQNNGV. The CDR3 DNA is TGTGCCAGCGCGAACGTGCGGGAAGACACTGAAGCTTTCTTT. Protein product: CASANVREDTEAFF.

Only a few counts were recorded for this clonotype. The chain joins TRBV2 to TRBJ2-5, with 9 positions matching TRBD1. CDR3 size: 14 residues. Germline-derived CDR1 and CDR2 are SNHLY and FYNNEI. The junction had 3 bases not matched to a gene; V was cut back by 3 bases and J by 4 bases. CDR3 nucleotides: TGTGCCAGCAGTGACCGGACAGGGGTAGAGACCCAGTACTTC. Protein: CASSDRTGVETQYF. Drawing the rest from reference TRBV2 and TRBJ2-5, the complete variable domain is EPEVTQTPSHQVTQMGQEVILRCVPISNHLYFYWYRQILGQKVEFLVSFYNNEISEKSEIFDDQFSVERPDGSNFTLKIRSTKLEDSAMYFCASSDRTGVETQYFGPGTRLLVL.

This clonotype was counted only a few times. This chain joins TRBV6-2 or TRBV6-3 and TRBJ2-3; 12 bases are a match to TRBD2. Per germline, CDR1 MNHEY and CDR2 SVGEGT. CDR3 length: 19 residues. Trimming took 4 bases from V and 0 from J; bases not matched to a gene: 11. The chain's CDR3 is CASSLGRLAGDLSTDTQYF. The CDR3 DNA follows: TGTGCCAGCAGTTTGGGCCGACTAGCGGGGGACCTAAGCACAGATACGCAGTATTTT.

The chain joins TRBV6-5 to TRBJ1-5; tentatively, D is TRBD1 (5 bases). Trimming left V 2 bases short and J 5 bases short, with 7 bases between. CDR3 length equals 13 residues. Germline CDR1 is MNHEY and CDR2 is SVGAGI. The CDR3 nucleotides are TGTGCCAGCAGTTACGGGGACGATCAGCCCCAGCATTTT. Amino acid sequence: CASSYGDDQPQHF.

J is TRBJ2-5 and V is TRBV15; 7 bases map to TRBD1. The CDR3 extends over 15 amino acids. The trim removed 0 bases at V and 5 bases at J, leaving 6 bases unmatched. The V gene's germline CDR1 is LNHNV and CDR2 YYDKDF (reference sequence). The CDR3 reads CATSRDRGRGETQYF. The CDR3 coding sequence is TGTGCCACCAGCAGAGATAGAGGCAGGGGGGAGACCCAGTACTTC.

This clonotype came up a few times. This rearrangement joins TRBV7-2 to TRBJ2-5, with TRBD2 matching 9 bases. Germline lookup yields CDR1 SGHTA and CDR2 FQGNSA. J gave up 6 bases and V 5 bases, and 4 bases lay outside the gene matches. This CDR3 comprises 13 residues. The CDR3 DNA reads as TGTGCCAGCAGCGCGGGGGGGGGAAAGACCCAGTACTTC. Translating it yields CASSAGGGKTQYF.

This clonotype was seen a few times. The chain carries TRBV6-8 and TRBJ2-1; D assignment may be TRBD1 or TRBD2 (5 bases each). Germline-derived CDR1 and CDR2 are MNHGY and SAAAGT. The CDR3 consists of 15 residues. Between the trimmed V and J ends, which lost 7 bases and 3 bases, there was a span of 16 bases. The CDR3 nucleotides are TGTGCCAGCACACGGGGCAATAAAGGCTACAATGAGCAGTTCTTC. Protein: CASTRGNKGYNEQFF.